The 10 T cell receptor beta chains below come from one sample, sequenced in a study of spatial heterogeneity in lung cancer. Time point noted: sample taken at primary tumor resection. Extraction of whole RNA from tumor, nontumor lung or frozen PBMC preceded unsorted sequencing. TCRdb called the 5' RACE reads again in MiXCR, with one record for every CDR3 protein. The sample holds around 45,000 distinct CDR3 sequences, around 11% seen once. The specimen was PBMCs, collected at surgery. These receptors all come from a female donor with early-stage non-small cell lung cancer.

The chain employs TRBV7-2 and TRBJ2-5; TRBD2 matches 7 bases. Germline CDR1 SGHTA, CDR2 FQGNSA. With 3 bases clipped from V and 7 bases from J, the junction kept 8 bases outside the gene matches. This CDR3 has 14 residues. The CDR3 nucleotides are TGTGCCAGCAGCTTGAAATCCAGGGAGGGGACCCAGTACTTC. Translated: CASSLKSREGTQYF.

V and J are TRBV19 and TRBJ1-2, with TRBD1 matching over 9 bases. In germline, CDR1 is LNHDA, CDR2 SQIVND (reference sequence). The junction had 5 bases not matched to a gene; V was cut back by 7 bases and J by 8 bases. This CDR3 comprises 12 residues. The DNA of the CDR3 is TGTGCCAGTACCCGGACAGGGGTCGGCTACACCTTC. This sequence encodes CASTRTGVGYTF.

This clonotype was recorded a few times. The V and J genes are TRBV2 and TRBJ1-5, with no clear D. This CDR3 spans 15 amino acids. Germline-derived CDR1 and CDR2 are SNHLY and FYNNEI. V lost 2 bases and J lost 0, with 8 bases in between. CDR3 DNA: TGTGCCAGCAGTGAACAGATTTATAGCAATCAGCCCCAGCATTTT. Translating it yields CASSEQIYSNQPQHF.

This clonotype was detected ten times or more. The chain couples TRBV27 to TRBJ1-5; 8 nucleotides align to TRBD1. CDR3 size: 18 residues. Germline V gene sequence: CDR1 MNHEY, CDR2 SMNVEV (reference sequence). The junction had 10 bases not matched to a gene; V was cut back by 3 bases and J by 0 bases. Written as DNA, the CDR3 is TGTGCCAGCAGTTTCTCGGGGACAGGAACTTATAGCAATCAGCCCCAGCATTTT. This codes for CASSFSGTGTYSNQPQHF.

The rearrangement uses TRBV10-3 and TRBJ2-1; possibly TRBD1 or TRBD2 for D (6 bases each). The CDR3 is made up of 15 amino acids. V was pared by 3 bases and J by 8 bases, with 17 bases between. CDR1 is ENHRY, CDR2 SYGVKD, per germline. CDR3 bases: TGTGCCATCAGTGAAGGCGGGACATCCTCGTATGAGCAGTTCTTC. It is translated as CAISEGGTSSYEQFF.

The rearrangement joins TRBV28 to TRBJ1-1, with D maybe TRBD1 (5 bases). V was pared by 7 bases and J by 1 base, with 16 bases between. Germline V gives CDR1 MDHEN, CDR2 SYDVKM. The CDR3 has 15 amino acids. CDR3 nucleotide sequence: TGTGCCAGCACCTCCTGGGGCTCAACGAACACTGAAGCTTTCTTT. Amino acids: CASTSWGSTNTEAFF.

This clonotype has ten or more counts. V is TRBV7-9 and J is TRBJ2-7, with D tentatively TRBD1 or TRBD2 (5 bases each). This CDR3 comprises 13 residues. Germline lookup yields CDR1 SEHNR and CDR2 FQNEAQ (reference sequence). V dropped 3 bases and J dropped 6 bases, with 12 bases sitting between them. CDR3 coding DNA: TGTGCCAGCAGCTTCGACGGGACGACCGAGCAGTACTTC. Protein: CASSFDGTTEQYF. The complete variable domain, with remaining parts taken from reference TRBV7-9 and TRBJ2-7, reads DTGVSQNPRHKITKRGQNVTFRCDPISEHNRLYWYRQTLGQGPEFLTYFQNEAQLEKSRLLSDRFSAERPKGSFSTLEIQRTEQGDSAMYLCASSFDGTTEQYFGPGTRLTVT.

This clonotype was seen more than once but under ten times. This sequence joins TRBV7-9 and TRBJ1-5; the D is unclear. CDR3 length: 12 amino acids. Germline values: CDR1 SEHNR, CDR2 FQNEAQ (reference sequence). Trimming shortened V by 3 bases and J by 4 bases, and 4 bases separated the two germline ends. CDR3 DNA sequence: TGTGCCAGCAGCTTCACTAATCAGCCCCAGCATTTT. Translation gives CASSFTNQPQHF.

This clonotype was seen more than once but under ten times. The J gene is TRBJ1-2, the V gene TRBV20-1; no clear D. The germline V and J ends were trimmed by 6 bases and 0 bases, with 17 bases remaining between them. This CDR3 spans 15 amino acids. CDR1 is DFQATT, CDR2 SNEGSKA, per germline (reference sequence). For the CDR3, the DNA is TGCAGTGCGGTAAAGAGGGAGGCTCCTAACTATGGCTACACCTTC. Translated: CSAVKREAPNYGYTF.

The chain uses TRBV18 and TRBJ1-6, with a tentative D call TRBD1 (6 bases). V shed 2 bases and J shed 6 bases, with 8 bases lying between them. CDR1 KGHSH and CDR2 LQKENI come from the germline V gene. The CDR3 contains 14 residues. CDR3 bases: TGTGCCAGCTCACCATCGGACAGTAATTCACCCCTCCACTTT. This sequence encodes CASSPSDSNSPLHF.